Included here is one TCR beta chain sequence, with context. Its target is not known. The sample originates from a study of OX40 agonist ivuxolimab in advanced cancers. Study background: The dose of intravenous ivuxolimab that patients received every 2 weeks ranged from 0.01 to 10 mg/kg. Melanoma, hepatocellular carcinoma, head and neck or renal cell cancer occurred in dose-escalation patients. Findings of the study overall: Nonresponders included some who also had low normalized T-cell clonal expansion. Among expanded peripheral T cells, antigen specificity went undetermined.

The CDR3 has 14 amino acids. The germline gives CDR1 KGHSH, CDR2 LQKENI. V lost 2 bases to trimming and J lost 2 bases, with 4 bases between them. The table came from immunoSEQ multiplex PCR; TCRdb's copy has only in-frame clones and leaves some out. Here the sample spans around 60,000 clones, 85% to 90% being singletons. V usage is TRBV18 and J usage is TRBJ2-6; no clear D gene. The source is an adult with an advanced solid tumor such as melanoma, head and neck, liver or kidney cancer. The specimen was CD4+ or CD8+ T cells sorted from blood, collected in a trial of the OX40 agonist ivuxolimab. CDR3 protein: CASSPSAGANVLTF. The DNA for the CDR3 is TGTGCCAGCTCACCATCAGCTGGGGCCAACGTCCTGACTTTC.